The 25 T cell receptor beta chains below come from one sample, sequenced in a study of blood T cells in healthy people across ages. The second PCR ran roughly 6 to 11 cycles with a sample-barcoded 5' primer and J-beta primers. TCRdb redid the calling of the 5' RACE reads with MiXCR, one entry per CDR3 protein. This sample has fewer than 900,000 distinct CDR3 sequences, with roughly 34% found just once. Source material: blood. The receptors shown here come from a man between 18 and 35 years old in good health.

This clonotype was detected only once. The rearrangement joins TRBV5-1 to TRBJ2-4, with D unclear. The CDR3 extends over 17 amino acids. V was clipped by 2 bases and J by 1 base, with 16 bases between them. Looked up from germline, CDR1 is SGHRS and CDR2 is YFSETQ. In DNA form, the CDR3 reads TGCGCCAGCAGCTTCGGACCCCAGGAAGGGGCCAAAAACATTCAGTACTTC. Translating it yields CASSFGPQEGAKNIQYF.

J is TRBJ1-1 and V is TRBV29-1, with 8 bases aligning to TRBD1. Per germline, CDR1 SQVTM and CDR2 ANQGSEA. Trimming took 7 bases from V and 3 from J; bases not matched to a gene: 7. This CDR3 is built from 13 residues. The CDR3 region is CSARTGRDTEAFF. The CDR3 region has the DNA TGCAGCGCACGGACAGGGAGAGACACTGAAGCTTTCTTT.

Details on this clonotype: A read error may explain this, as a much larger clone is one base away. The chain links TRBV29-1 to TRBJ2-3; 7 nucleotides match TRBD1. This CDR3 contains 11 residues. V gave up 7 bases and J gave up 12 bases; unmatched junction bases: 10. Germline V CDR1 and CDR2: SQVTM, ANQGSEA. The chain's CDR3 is CSGYRDRVQYF. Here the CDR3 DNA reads TGCAGCGGTTACCGGGACAGAGTACAGTATTTT.

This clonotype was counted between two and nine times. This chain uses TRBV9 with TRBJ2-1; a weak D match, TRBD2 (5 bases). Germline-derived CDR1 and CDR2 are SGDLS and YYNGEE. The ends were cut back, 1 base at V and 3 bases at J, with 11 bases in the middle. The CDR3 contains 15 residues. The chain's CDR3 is CASSVSRGDYNEQFF. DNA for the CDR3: TGTGCCAGCAGCGTAAGCCGGGGAGACTACAATGAGCAGTTCTTC. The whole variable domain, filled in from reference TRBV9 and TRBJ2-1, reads DSGVTQTPKHLITATGQRVTLRCSPRSGDLSVYWYQQSLDQGLQFLIQYYNGEERAKGNILERFSAQQFPDLHSELNLSSLELGDSALYFCASSVSRGDYNEQFFGPGTRLTVL.

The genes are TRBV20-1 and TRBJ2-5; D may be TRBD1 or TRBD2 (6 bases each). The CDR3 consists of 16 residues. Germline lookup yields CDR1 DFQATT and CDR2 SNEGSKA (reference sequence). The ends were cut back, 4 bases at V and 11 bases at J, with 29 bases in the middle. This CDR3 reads CSAKGGRGMSYNEQYF. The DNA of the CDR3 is TGCAGTGCTAAGGGGGGCAGGGGAATGTCCTACAATGAGCAGTACTTC.

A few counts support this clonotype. CDR3 in amino acids: CASPQREGKDNSPLHF. The CDR3 DNA sequence: TGTGCCAGTCCCCAGCGCGAGGGAAAGGATAATTCACCCCTCCACTTT. The J gene is TRBJ1-6, the V gene TRBV21-1. TRBV21-1 is reported as a pseudogene. The CDR3 totals 16 residues.

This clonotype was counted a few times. DNA for the CDR3: TGTGCCAGCAGACCAACAGGGTTTGTGGGCTACACCTTC. Amino acids: CASRPTGFVGYTF. V is TRBV12-3 or TRBV12-4 and J is TRBJ1-2, with a weak D call TRBD1 (6 bases). Trimming removed 6 bases from V and 8 bases from J, with 16 bases in between. This CDR3 has 13 amino acids.

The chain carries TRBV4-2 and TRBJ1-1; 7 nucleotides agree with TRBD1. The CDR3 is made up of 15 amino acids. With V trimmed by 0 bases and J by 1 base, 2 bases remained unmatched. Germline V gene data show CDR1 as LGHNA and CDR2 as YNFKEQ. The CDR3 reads CASSQDQGGNTEAFF. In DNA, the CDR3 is TGTGCCAGCAGCCAAGATCAGGGGGGGAACACTGAAGCTTTCTTT.

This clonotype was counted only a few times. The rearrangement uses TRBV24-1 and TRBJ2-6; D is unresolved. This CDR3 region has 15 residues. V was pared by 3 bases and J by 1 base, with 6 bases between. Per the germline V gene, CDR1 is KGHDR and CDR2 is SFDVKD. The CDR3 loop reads CATSDQSSGANVLTF. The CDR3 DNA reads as TGTGCCACCAGTGATCAGAGTTCTGGGGCCAACGTCCTGACTTTC.

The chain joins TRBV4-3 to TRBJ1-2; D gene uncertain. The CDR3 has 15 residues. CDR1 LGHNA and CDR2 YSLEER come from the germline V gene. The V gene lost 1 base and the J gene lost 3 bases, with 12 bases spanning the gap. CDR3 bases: TGCGCCAGCAGCCAAGGAAGAGGAATAGACTATGGCTACACCTTC. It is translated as CASSQGRGIDYGYTF.

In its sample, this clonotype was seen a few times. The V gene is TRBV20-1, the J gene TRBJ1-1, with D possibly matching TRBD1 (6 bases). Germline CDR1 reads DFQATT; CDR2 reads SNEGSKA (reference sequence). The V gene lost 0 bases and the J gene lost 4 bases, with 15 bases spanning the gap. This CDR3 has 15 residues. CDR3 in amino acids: CSAREGGAASTEAFF. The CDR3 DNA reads TGCAGTGCTAGAGAGGGGGGGGCGGCAAGCACTGAAGCTTTCTTT.

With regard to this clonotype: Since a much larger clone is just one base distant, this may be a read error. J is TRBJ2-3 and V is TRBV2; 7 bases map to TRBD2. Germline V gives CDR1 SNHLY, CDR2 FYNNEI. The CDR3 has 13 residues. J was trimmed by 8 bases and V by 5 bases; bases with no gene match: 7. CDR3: CASSWAGEGTQYF. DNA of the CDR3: TGTGCCAGCAGTTGGGCGGGAGAGGGTACGCAGTATTTT.

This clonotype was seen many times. The CDR3 nucleotides read TGTGCCAGCAGCTTAACGAGGCTTGGAAACACAGATACGCAGTATTTT. Encoded protein: CASSLTRLGNTDTQYF. The chain is built from TRBV7-3 and TRBJ2-3; D gene ambiguous. Germline V gene lookup returns CDR1 SGHTA and CDR2 FQGTGA. The CDR3 contains 16 residues. Trimming shortened V by 0 bases and J by 2 bases, and 12 bases separated the two germline ends.

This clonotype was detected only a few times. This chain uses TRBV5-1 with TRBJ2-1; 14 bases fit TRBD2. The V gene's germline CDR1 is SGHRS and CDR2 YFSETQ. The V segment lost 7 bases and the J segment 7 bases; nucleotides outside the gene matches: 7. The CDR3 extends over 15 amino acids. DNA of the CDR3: TGCGCCAGCTCGACGGGACTAGCGGGGGATAATGAGCAGTTCTTC. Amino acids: CASSTGLAGDNEQFF.

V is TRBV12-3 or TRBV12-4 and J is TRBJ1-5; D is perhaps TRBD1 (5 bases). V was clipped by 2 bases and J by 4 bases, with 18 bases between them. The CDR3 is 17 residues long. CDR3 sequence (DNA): TGTGCCAGCAGTTTATGGGCAGGGAGCCCTGAGAATCAGCCCCAGCATTTT. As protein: CASSLWAGSPENQPQHF.

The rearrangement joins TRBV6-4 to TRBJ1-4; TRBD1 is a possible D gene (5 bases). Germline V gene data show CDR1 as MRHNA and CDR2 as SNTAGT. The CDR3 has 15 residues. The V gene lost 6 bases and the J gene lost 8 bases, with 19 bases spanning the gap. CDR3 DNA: TGTGCCAGCAGCGTACGGGACCCCGGAGGGGAAAAACTGTTTTTT. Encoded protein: CASSVRDPGGEKLFF.

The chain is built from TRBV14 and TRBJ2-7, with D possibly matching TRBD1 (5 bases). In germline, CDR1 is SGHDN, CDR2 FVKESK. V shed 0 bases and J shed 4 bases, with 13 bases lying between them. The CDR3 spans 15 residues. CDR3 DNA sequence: TGTGCCAGCAGCCAAGATAGCAAGGGGATGTACGAGCAGTACTTC. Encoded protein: CASSQDSKGMYEQYF.

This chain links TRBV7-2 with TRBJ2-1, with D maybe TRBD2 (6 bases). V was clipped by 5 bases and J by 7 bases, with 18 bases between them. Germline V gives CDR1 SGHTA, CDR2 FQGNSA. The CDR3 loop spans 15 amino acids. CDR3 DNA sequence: TGTGCCAGCAGCCTAATGGCGGGGCCCGGGAATGAGCAGTTCTTC. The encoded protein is CASSLMAGPGNEQFF.

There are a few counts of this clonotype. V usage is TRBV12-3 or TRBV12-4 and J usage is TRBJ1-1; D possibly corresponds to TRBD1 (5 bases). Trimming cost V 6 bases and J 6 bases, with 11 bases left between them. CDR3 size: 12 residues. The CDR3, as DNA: TGTGCCAGCAGAGTGGGGGGTTCTGAAGCTTTCTTT. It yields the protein CASRVGGSEAFF.

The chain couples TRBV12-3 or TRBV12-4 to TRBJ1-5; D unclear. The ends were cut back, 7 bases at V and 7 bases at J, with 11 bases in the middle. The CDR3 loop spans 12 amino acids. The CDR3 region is CASTQRRQPQHF. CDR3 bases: TGTGCCAGCACCCAACGGCGGCAGCCCCAGCATTTT.

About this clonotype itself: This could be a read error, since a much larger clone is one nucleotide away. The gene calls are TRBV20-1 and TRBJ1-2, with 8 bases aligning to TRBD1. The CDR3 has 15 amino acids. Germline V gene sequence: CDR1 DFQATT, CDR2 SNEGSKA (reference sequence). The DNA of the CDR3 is TGCAGTGCTAGAGACGGGGACAGGTCTAACTATGGCCACACCTTC. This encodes CSARDGDRSNYGHTF.

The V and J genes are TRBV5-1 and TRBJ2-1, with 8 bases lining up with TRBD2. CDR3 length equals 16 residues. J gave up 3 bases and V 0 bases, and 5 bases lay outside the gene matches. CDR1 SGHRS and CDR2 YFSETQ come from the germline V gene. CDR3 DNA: TGCGCCAGCAGCTTGGAGCGCCTAGCGGGCTACAATGAGCAGTTCTTC. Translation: CASSLERLAGYNEQFF.

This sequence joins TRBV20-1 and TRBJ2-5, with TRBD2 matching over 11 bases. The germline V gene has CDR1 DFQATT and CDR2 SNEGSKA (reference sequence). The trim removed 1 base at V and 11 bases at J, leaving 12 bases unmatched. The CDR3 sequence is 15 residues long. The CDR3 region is CSARGVTSGVDEQYF. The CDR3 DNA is TGCAGTGCTAGAGGGGTGACTAGCGGGGTGGATGAGCAGTACTTC.

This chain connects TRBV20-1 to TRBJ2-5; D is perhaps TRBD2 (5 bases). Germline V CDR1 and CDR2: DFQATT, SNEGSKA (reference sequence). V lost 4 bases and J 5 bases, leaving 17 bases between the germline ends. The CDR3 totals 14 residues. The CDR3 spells CSAMDFTLYETQYF. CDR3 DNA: TGCAGTGCTATGGACTTTACCTTATACGAGACCCAGTACTTC.

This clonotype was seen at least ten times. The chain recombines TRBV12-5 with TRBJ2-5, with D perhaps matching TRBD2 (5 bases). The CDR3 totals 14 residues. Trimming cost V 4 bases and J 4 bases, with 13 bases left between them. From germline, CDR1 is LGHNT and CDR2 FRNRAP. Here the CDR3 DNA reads TGTGCTAGTGGTTCGGGGATAACCTCAGAGACCCAGTACTTC. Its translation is CASGSGITSETQYF. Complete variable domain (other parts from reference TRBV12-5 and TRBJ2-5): DARVTQTPRHKVTEMGQEVTMRCQPILGHNTVFWYRQTMMQGLELLAYFRNRAPLDDSGMPKDRFSAEMPDATLATLKIQPSEPRDSAVYFCASGSGITSETQYFGPGTRLLVL.